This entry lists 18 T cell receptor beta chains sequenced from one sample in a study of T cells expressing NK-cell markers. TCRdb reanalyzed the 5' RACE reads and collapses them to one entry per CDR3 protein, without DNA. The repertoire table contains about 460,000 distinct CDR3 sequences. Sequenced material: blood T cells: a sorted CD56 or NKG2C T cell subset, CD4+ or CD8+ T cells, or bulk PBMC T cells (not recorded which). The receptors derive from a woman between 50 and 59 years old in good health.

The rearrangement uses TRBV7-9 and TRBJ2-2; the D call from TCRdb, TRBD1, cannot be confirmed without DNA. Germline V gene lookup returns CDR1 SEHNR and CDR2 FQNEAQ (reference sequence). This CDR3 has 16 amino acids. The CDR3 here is CASSPSTGKVTGELFF.

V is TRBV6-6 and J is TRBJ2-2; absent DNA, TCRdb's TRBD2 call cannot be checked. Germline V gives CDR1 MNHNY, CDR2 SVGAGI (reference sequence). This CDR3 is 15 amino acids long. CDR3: CASSYVAGENGELFF.

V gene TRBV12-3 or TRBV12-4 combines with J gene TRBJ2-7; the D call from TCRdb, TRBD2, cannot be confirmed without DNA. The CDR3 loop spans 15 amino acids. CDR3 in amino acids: CASSLLGPSIYEQYF.

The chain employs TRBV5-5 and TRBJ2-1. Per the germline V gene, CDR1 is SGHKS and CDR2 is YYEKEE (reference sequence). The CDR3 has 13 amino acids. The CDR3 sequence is CASSLSLRFEQFF.

CDR3 residues: CSALRAGGRDEQYF. V is TRBV29-1 and J is TRBJ2-7; TCRdb selects TRBD1, and the lack of DNA leaves this call unchecked. The V gene's germline CDR1 is SQVTM and CDR2 ANQGSEA. This CDR3 has 14 amino acids.

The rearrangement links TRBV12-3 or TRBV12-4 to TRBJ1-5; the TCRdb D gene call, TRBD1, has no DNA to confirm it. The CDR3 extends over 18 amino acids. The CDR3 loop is CASSLVSYGRGSNQPQHF.

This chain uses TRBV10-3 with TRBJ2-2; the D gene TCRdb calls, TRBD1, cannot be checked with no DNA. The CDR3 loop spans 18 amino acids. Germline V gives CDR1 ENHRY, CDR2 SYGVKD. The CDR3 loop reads CAISGHQGGQGFTGELFF.

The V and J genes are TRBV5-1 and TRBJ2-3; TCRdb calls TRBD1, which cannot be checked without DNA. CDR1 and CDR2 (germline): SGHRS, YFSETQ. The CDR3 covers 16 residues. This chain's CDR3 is CASSSPGGGLTDTQYF. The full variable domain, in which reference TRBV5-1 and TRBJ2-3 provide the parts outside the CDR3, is KAGVTQTPRYLIKTRGQQVTLSCSPISGHRSVSWYQQTPGQGLQFLFEYFSETQRNKGNFPGRFSGRQFSNSRSEMNVSTLELGDSALYLCASSSPGGGLTDTQYFGPGTRLTVL.

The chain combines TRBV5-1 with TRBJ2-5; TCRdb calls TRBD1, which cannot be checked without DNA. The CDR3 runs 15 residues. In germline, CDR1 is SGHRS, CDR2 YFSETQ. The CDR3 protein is CASSTFGQIQETQYF.

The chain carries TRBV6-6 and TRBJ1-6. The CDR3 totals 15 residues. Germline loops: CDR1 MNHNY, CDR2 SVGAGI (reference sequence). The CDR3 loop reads CASSPDRNGGSPLHF.

CDR3: CATKGQPNTEAFF. The chain carries TRBV5-1 and TRBJ1-1; the D gene TCRdb calls, TRBD1, cannot be checked with no DNA. CDR1 SGHRS and CDR2 YFSETQ come from the germline V gene. The CDR3 is 13 amino acids.

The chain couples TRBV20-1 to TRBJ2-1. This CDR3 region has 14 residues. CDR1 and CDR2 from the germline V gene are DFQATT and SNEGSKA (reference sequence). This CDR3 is CSAYGRSSYNEQFF.

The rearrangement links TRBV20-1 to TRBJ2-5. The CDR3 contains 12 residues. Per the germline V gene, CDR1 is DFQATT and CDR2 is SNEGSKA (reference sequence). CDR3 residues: CSASKGIETQYF.

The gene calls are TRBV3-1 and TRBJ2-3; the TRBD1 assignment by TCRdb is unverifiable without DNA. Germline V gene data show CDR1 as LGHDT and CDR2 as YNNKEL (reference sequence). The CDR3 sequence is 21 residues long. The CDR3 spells CASSHPPVDSITGAGTDTQYF.

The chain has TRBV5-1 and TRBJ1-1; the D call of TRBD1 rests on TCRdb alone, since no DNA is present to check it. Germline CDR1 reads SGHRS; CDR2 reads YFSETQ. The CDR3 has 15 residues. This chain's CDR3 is CASRPLQGMNTEAFF. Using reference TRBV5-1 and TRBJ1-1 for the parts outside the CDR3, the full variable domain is KAGVTQTPRYLIKTRGQQVTLSCSPISGHRSVSWYQQTPGQGLQFLFEYFSETQRNKGNFPGRFSGRQFSNSRSEMNVSTLELGDSALYLCASRPLQGMNTEAFFGQGTRLTVV.

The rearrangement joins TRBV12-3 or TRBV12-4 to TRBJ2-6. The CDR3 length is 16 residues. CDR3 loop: CASSRYGVLGANVLTF.

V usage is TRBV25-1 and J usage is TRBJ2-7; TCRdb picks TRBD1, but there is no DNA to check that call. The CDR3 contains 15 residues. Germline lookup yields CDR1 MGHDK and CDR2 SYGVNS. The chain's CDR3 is CASSRQRDRGSEQYF.

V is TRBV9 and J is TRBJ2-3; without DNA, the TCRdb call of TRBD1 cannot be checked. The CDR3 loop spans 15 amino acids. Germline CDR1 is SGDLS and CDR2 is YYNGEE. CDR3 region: CASSATAGHTDTQYF.